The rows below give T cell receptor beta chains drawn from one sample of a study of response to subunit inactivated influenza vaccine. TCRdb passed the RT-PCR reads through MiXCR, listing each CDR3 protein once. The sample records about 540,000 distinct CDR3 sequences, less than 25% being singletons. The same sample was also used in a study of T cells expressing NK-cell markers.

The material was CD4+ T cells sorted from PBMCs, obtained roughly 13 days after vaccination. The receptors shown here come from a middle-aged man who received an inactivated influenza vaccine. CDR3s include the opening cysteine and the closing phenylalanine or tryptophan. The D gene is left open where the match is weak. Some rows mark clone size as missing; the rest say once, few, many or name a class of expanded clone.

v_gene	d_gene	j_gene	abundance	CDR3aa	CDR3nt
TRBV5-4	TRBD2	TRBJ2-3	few	CASSLVLSGDTDTQYF	TGTGCCAGCAGCTTGGTTCTTAGCGGGGACACAGATACGCAGTATTTT
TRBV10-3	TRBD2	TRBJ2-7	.	CAISESRTSGIEQYF	TGTGCCATCAGTGAGTCGCGGACTAGCGGGATCGAGCAGTACTTC
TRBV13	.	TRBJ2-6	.	CASSLSGAGTNVLTF	TGTGCCAGCAGCTTAAGCGGAGCTGGGACCAACGTCCTGACTTTC
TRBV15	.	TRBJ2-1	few	CATSRDGLYEQFF	TGTGCCACCAGCAGAGATGGCCTATATGAGCAGTTCTTC
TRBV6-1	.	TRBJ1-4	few	CASSKPGAGYEKLFF	TGTGCCAGCAGCAAGCCAGGGGCCGGATATGAAAAACTGTTTTTT
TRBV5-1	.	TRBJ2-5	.	CASSELGVRETQYF	TGCGCCAGCAGCGAGCTCGGAGTTCGGGAGACCCAGTACTTC
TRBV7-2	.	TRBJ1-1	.	CASSLATAGRAFF	TGTGCCAGCAGCTTAGCAACGGCAGGGCGGGCTTTCTTT
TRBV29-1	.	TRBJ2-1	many	CSVVRGWNEQFF	TGCAGCGTTGTCAGGGGATGGAATGAGCAGTTCTTC
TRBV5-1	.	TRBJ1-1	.	CASSFSGSTEAFF	TGCGCCAGCAGCTTCTCGGGCAGCACTGAAGCTTTCTTT
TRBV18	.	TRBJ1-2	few	CASSPEENYGYTF	TGTGCCAGCTCACCAGAGGAAAACTATGGCTACACCTTC
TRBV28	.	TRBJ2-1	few	CASSLRIGRVNEQFF	TGTGCCAGCAGTTTGCGGATTGGGAGAGTCAATGAGCAGTTCTTC
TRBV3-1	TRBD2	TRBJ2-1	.	CASSQELAANEQFF	TGTGCCAGCAGCCAAGAACTAGCGGCTAATGAGCAGTTCTTC
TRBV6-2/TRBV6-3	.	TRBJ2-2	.	CASSNSIRELFF	TGTGCCAGCAGCAATAGTATCCGGGAGCTGTTTTTT
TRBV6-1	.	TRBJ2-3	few	CASILGHPKAYTQYF	TGTGCCAGCATCCTCGGACACCCCAAAGCATATACGCAGTATTTT
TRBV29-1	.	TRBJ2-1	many	CSAGDDEQFF	TGCAGCGCTGGCGATGATGAGCAGTTCTTC
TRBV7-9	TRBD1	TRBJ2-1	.	CASSLRQGVYNEQFF	TGTGCCAGCAGCCTACGACAGGGGGTCTACAATGAGCAGTTCTTC
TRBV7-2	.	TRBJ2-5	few	CASSPWGLKETQYF	TGTGCCAGCAGTCCATGGGGCCTTAAAGAGACCCAGTACTTC
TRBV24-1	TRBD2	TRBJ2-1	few	CATSSLAGGPWNEQFF	TGTGCCACCAGTTCTTTAGCGGGAGGGCCGTGGAATGAGCAGTTCTTC
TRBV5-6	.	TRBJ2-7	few	CASSPWGYEQYF	TGTGCCAGCAGCCCCTGGGGCTACGAGCAGTACTTC
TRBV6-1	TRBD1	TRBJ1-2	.	CASRRQGSNYGYTF	TGTGCCAGCAGGAGACAGGGATCTAACTATGGCTACACCTTC
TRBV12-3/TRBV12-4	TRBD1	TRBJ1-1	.	CASNPGTGGTEAFF	TGTGCCAGCAACCCCGGGACAGGGGGGACTGAAGCTTTCTTT
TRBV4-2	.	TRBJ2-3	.	CASSQEVNTQYF	TGTGCCAGCAGCCAAGAGGTGAATACGCAGTATTTT
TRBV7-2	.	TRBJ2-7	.	CASSPPNRVYEQYF	TGTGCCAGCAGCCCTCCTAACAGGGTCTACGAGCAGTACTTC
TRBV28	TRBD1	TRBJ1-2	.	CASRGDRPAGGYTF	TGTGCCAGCAGAGGGGACAGGCCCGCGGGGGGCTACACCTTC
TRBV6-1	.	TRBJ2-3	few	CASSSRDSYSLDTQYF	TGTGCCAGCAGCAGCCGGGACTCCTATAGTCTAGATACGCAGTATTTT
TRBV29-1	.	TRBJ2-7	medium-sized	CSVSLPSSYEQYF	TGCAGCGTCTCCCTCCCCAGTTCCTACGAGCAGTACTTC
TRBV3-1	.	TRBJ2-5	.	CASSQGRVAEAQYF	TGTGCCAGCAGCCAGGGTCGAGTAGCGGAAGCCCAGTACTTC
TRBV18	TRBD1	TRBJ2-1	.	CASSPGQEETQFF	TGTGCCAGCTCACCTGGACAGGAGGAGACCCAGTTCTTC
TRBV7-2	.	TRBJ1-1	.	CASSLAPAGGPTEAFF	TGTGCCAGCAGCTTAGCACCCGCCGGGGGTCCCACTGAAGCTTTCTTT
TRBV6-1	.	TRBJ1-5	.	CASRADGNQPQHF	TGTGCCAGCAGGGCCGATGGCAATCAGCCCCAGCATTTT
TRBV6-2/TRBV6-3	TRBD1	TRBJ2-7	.	CASRTTGTGYEQYF	TGTGCCAGCAGAACGACCGGGACAGGGTACGAGCAGTACTTC
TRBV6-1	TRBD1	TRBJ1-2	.	CASSKLLTGVSYGYTF	TGTGCCAGCAGCAAATTATTGACAGGGGTATCCTATGGCTACACCTTC
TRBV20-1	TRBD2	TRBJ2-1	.	CSATRLAGSQGNEQFF	TGCAGTGCGACCAGACTAGCGGGGTCCCAGGGGAATGAGCAGTTCTTC
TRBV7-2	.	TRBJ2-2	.	CASSLGSTHTGELFF	TGTGCCAGCAGCTTAGGGTCAACTCACACCGGGGAGCTGTTTTTT
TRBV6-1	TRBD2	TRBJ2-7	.	CASTSPSGRYEQYF	TGTGCCAGCACCTCTCCAAGCGGGAGGTACGAGCAGTACTTC
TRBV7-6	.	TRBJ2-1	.	CASRSWGHEQFF	TGTGCCAGCAGATCGTGGGGGCATGAGCAGTTCTTC
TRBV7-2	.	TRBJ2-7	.	CASSPHGGPSYEQYF	TGTGCCAGCAGCCCTCATGGGGGGCCCTCCTACGAGCAGTACTTC
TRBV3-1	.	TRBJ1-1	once	CASSQSDRNTEAFF	TGTGCCAGCAGCCAGAGTGACAGAAACACTGAAGCTTTCTTT
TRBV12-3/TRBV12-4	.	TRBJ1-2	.	CASSLDRTYGYTF	TGTGCCAGCAGTTTAGACAGGACGTATGGCTACACCTTC
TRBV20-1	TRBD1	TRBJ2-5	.	CSAIVQGSETQYF	TGCAGTGCAATCGTACAGGGGAGTGAGACCCAGTACTTC
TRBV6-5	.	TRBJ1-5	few	CASSSHGQTLAPQHF	TGTGCCAGCAGTTCACATGGACAGACCTTGGCGCCCCAGCATTTT
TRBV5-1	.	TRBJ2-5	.	CASSHQGSGETQYF	TGCGCCAGCAGCCATCAGGGCTCCGGAGAGACCCAGTACTTC
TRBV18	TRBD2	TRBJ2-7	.	CASSPPGALAGVSEQYF	TGTGCCAGCTCACCACCGGGAGCTCTAGCGGGAGTTTCCGAGCAGTACTTC
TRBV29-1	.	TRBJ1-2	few	CSVDSSGQNYGYTF	.
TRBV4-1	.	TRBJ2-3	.	CASSQETGPDTQYF	TGCGCCAGCAGCCAAGAAACAGGGCCAGATACGCAGTATTTT
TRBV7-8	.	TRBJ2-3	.	CASSKVEGTRTDTQYF	TGTGCCAGCAGCAAAGTCGAGGGCACCCGCACAGATACGCAGTATTTT
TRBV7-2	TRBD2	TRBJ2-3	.	CASSLMAGGGDTQYF	TGTGCCAGCAGCTTGATGGCGGGAGGTGGGGATACGCAGTATTTT
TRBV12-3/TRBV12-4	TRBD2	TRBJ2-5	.	CASSKGLEETQYF	TGTGCCAGCAGTAAAGGACTAGAAGAGACCCAGTACTTC
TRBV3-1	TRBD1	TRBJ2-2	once	CASSVRDRGLTGELFF	TGTGCCAGCAGCGTCCGGGACAGGGGACTCACCGGGGAGCTGTTTTTT
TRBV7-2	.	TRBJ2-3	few	CASSSGHGGDTQYF	TGTGCCAGCAGCTCAGGTCACGGGGGAGATACGCAGTATTTT
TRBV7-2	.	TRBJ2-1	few	CASSLMAGDEQFF	TGTGCCAGCAGCTTAATGGCCGGCGATGAGCAGTTCTTC
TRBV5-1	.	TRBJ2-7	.	CASSLGGQSSYEQYF	TGTGCCAGCAGCTTGGGGGGACAGAGCTCCTACGAGCAGTACTTC
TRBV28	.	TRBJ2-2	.	CASSQGGGELFF	TGTGCCAGCAGCCAGGGGGGCGGGGAGCTGTTTTTT
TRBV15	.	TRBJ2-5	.	CATSRPNGGTQYF	TGTGCCACCAGCAGACCAAATGGGGGGACCCAGTACTTC
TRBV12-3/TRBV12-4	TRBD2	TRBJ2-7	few	CASSPTAGLAGVYEQYF	TGTGCCAGCAGTCCAACAGCGGGACTAGCGGGAGTCTACGAGCAGTACTTC
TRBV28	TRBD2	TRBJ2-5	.	CASSSGGGFQETQYF	TGTGCCAGCAGCTCGGGGGGGGGGTTTCAAGAGACCCAGTACTTC
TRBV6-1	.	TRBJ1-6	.	CASSASPRIGNSPLHF	TGTGCCAGCAGTGCGAGTCCGCGTATCGGGAATTCACCCCTCCACTTT